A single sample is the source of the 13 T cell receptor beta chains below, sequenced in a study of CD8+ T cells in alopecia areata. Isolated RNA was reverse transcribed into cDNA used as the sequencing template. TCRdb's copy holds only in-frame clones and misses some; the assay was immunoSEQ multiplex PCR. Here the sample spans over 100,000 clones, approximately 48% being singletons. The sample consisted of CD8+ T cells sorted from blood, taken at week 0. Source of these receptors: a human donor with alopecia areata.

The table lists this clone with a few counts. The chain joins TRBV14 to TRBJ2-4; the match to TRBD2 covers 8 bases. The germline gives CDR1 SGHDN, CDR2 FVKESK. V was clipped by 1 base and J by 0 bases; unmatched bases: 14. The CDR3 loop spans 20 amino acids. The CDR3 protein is CASSQGGSGAYLLAKNIQYF. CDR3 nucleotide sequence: TGTGCCAGCAGCCAAGGTGGTAGCGGGGCATACCTTCTAGCCAAAAACATTCAGTACTTC.

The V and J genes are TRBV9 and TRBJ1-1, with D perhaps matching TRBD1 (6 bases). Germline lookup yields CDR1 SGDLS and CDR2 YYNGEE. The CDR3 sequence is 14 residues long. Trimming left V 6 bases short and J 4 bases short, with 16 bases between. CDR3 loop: CASISDRIGTEAFF. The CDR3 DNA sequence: TGTGCCAGCATCTCCGACAGGATCGGCACTGAAGCTTTCTTT.

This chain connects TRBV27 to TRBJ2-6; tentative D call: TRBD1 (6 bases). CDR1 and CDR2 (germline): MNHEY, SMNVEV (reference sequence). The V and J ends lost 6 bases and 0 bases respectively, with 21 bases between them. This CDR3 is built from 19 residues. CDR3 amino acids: CASSYYPSGVRSGANVLTF. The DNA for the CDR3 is TGTGCCAGCAGCTATTATCCTTCAGGGGTGCGCTCTGGGGCCAACGTCCTGACTTTC.

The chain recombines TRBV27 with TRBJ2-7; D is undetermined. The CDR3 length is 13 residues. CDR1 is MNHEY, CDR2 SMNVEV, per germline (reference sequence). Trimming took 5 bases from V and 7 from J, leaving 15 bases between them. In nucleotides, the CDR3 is TGTGCCAGCAGTACCCGGACCGGAAGGGAGCAGTACTTC. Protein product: CASSTRTGREQYF.

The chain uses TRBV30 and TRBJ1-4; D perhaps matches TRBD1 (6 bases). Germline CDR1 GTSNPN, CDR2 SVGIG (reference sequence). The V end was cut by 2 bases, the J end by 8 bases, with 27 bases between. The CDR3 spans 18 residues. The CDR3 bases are TGTGCCTGGAGTCGGGGGACAACCACCGGGACAACAAAAGAAAAACTGTTTTTT. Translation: CAWSRGTTTGTTKEKLFF.

Written as DNA, the CDR3 is TGTGCCAGCAGTCGAGGGGGTCCGAACACTGAAGCTTTCTTT. Protein product: CASSRGGPNTEAFF. J is TRBJ1-1 and V is TRBV6-5, with a possible D match to TRBD1 (6 bases). This CDR3 has 14 residues. The V gene lost 5 bases and the J gene lost 1 base, with 11 bases spanning the gap. CDR1 and CDR2 from the germline V gene are MNHEY and SVGAGI.

CDR3 sequence reads: CASSPYTGDPTYGYTF. As DNA, the CDR3 is TGTGCCAGCAGTCCTTATACAGGGGACCCAACCTATGGCTACACCTTC. This chain uses TRBV2 with TRBJ1-2; 7 bases line up with TRBD1. Germline CDR1 SNHLY, CDR2 FYNNEI. J was trimmed by 4 bases and V by 5 bases; bases with no gene match: 13. This CDR3 contains 16 residues.

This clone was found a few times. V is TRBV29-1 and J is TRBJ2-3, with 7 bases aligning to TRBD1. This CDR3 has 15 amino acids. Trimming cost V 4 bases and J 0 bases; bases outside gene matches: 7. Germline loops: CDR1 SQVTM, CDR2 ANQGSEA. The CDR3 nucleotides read TGCAGCGTTGCCGGGGACAGTTCTAGCACAGATACGCAGTATTTT. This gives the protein CSVAGDSSSTDTQYF.

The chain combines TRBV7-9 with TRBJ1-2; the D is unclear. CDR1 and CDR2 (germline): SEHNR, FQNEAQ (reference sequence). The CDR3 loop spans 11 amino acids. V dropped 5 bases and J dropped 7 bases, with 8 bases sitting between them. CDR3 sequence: CASSTTSGYTF. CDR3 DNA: TGTGCCAGCAGCACTACAAGTGGCTACACCTTC.

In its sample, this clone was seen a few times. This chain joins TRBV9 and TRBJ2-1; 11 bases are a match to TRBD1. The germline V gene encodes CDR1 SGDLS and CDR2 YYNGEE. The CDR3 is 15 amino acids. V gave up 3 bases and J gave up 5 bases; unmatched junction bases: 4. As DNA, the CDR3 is TGTGCCAGCAGCGATGGGACAGGGGGGAACAATGAGCAGTTCTTC. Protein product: CASSDGTGGNNEQFF.

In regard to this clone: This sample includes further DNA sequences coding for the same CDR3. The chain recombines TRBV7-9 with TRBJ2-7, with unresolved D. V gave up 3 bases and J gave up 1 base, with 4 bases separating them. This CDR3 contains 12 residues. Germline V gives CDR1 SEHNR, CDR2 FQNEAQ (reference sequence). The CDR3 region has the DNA TGTGCCAGCAGCTTGGGTTCCTACGAGCAGTACTTC. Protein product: CASSLGSYEQYF.

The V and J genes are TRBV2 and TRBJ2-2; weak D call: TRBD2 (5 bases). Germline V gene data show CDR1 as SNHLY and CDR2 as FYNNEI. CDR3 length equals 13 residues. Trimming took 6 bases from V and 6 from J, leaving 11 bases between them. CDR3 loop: CASSGDGPGELFF. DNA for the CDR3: TGTGCCAGCAGCGGGGATGGGCCCGGGGAGCTGTTTTTT.

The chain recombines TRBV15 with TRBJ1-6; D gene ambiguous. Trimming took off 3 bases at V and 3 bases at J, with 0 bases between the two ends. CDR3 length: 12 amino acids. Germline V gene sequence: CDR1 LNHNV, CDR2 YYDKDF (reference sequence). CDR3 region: CATSSYNSPLHF. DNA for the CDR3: TGTGCCACCAGCAGCTATAATTCACCCCTCCACTTT.